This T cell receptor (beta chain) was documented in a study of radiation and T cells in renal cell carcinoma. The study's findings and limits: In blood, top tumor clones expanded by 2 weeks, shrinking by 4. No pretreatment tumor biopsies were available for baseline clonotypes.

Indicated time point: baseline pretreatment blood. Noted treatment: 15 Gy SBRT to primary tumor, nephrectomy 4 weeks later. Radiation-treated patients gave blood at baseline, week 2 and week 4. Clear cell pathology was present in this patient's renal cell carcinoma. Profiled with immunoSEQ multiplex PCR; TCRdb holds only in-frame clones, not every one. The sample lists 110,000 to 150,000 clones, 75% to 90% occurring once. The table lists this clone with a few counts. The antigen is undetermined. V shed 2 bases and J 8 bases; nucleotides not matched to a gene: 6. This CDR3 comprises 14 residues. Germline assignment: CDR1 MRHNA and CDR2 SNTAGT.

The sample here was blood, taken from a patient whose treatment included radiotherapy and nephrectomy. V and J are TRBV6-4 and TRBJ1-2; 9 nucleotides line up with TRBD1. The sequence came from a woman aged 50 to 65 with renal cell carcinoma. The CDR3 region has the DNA TGTGCCAGCAGTGACCAAACAGGGGGCGGAGGCTACACCTTC. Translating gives CASSDQTGGGGYTF.